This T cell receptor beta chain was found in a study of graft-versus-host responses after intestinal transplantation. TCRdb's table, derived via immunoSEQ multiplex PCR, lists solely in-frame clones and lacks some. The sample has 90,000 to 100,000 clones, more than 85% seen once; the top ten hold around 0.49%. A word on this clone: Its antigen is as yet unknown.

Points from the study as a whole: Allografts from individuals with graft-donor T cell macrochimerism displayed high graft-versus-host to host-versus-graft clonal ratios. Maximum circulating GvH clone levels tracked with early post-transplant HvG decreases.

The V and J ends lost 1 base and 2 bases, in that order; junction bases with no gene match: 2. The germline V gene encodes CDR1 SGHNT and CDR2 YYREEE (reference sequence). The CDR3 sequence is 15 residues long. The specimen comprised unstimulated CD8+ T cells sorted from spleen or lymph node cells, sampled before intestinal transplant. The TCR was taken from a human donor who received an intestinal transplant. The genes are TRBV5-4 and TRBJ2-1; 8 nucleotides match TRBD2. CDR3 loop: CASSLRGGTYNEQFF. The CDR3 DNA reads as TGTGCCAGCAGCTTGCGGGGGGGAACCTACAATGAGCAGTTCTTC.